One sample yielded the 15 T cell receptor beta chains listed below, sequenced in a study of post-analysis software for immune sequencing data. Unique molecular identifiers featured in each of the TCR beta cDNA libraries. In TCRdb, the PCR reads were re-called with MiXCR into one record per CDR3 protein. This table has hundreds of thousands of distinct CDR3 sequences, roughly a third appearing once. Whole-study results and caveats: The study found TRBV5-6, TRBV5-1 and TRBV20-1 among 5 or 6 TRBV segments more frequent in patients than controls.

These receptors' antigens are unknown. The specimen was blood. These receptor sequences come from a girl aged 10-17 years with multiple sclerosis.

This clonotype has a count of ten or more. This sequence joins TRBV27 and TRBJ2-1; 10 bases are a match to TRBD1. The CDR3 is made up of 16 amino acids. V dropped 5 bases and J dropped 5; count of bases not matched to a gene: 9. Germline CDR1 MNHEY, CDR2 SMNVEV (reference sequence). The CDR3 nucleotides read TGTGCCAGCAGTCCCCTGACAGGGGGCTCGCACAATGAGCAGTTCTTC. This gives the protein CASSPLTGGSHNEQFF.

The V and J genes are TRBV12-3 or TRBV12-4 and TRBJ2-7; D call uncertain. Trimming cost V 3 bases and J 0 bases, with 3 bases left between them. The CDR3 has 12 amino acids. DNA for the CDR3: TGTGCCAGCAGTTTCCTCTCCTACGAGCAGTACTTC. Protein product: CASSFLSYEQYF.

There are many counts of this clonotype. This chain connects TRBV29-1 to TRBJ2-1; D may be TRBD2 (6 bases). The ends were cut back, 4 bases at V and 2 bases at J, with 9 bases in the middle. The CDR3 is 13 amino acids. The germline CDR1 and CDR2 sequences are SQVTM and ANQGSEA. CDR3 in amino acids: CSVGGLTYNEQFF. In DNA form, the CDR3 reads TGCAGCGTTGGGGGACTCACCTACAATGAGCAGTTCTTC.

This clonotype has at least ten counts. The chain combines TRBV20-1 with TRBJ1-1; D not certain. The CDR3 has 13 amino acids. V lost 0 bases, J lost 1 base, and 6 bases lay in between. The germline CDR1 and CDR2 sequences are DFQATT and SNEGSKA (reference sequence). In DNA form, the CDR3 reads TGCAGTGCTAGAGATGTCCAGAACACTGAAGCTTTCTTT. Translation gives CSARDVQNTEAFF.

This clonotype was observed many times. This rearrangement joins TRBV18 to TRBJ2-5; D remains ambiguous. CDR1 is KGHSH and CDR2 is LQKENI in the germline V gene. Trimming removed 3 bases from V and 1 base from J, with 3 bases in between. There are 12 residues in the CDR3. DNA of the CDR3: TGTGCCAGCTCACCGGTCCAAGAGACCCAGTACTTC. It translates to CASSPVQETQYF.

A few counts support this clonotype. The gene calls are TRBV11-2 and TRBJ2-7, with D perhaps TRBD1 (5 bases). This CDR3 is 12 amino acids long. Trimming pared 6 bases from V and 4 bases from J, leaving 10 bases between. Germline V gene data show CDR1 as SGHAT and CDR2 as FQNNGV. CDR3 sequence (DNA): TGTGCCAGCAGAGAAACAGGATACGAGCAGTACTTC. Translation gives CASRETGYEQYF.

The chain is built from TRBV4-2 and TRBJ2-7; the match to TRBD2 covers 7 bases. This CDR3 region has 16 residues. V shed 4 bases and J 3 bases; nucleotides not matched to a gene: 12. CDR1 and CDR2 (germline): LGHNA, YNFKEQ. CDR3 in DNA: TGTGCCAGCAGCCTAAACTCCGGGACTAACCTCTACGAGCAGTACTTC. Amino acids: CASSLNSGTNLYEQYF.

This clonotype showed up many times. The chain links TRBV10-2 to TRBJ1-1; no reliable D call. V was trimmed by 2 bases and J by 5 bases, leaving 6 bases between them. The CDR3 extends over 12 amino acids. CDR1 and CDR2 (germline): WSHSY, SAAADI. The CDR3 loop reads CASSEGRTEAFF. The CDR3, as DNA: TGCGCCAGCAGTGAGGGACGGACTGAAGCTTTCTTT.

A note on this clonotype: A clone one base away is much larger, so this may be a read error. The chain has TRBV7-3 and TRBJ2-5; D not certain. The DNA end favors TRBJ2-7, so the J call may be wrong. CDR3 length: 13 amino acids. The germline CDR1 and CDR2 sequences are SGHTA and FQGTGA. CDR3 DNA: TGTGCCAGCAGCTCTCTCCCCTCGGGCGAGCAGTACTTC. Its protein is CASSSLPSGEQYF.

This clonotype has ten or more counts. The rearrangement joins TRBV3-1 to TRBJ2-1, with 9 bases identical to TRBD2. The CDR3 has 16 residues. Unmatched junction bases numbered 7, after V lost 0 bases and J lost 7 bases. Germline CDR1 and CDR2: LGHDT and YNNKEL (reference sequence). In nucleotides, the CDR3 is TGTGCCAGCAGCCAAGATCTAAGCGGGGGGCCGAATGAGCAGTTCTTC. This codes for CASSQDLSGGPNEQFF.

CDR3 in amino acids: CASSVDRSYNEQFF. The CDR3, as DNA: TGTGCCAGCAGCGTGGACAGGTCCTACAATGAGCAGTTCTTC. J is TRBJ2-1 and V is TRBV7-2; 7 nucleotides line up with TRBD1. Germline CDR1 reads SGHTA; CDR2 reads FQGNSA. The V gene end was trimmed by 5 bases and the J gene end by 1 base; junction bases not matched to a gene: 2. The CDR3 length is 14 residues.

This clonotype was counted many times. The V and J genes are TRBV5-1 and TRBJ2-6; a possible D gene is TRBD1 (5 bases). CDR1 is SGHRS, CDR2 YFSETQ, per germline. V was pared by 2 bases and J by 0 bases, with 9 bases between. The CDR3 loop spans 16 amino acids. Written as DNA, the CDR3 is TGCGCCAGCAGCTTCCCCAGGGACTCTGGGGCCAACGTCCTGACTTTC. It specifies CASSFPRDSGANVLTF.

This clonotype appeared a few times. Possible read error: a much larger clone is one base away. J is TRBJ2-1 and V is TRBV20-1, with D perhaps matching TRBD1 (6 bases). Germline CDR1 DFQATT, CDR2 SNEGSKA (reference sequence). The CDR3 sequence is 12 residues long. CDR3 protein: CRARVQGNEQFF. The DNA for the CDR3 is TGCAGGGCTAGAGTACAGGGCAATGAGCAGTTCTTC.

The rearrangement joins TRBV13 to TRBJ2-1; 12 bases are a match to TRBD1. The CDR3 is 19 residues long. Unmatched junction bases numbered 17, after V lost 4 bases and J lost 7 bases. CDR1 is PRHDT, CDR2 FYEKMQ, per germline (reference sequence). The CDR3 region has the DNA TGTGCCAGCAGCTCTAACTCCGAGCCCGGGACAGGGGGCTTTAATGAGCAGTTCTTC. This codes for CASSSNSEPGTGGFNEQFF. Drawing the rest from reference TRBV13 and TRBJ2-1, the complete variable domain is AAGVIQSPRHLIKEKRETATLKCYPIPRHDTVYWYQQGPGQDPQFLISFYEKMQSDKGSIPDRFSAQQFSDYHSELNMSSLELGDSALYFCASSSNSEPGTGGFNEQFFGPGTRLTVL.

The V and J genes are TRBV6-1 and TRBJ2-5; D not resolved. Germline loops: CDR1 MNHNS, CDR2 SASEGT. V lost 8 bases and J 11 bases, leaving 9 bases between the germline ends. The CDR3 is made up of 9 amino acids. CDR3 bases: TGTGCCAGCGGCTCAGAGCAGTACTTC. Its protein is CASGSEQYF.